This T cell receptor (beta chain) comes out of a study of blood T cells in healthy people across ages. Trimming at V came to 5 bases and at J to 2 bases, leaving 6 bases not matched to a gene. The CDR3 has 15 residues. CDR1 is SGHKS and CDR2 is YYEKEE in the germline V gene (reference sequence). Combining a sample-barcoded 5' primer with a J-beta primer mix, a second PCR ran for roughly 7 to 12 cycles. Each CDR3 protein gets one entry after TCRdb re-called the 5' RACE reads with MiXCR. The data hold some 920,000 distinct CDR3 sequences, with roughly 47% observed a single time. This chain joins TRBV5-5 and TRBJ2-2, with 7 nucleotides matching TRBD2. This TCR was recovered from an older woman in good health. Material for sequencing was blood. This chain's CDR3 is CASRELAANTGELFF. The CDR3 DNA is TGTGCCAGCAGGGAGCTAGCGGCCAACACCGGGGAGCTGTTTTTT.